The next 15 T cell receptor beta chains were all read from a single sample in a study of Ad26.COV2.S vaccination and SARS-CoV-2 variants. Profiling relied on immunoSEQ multiplex PCR, and the TCRdb table lists in-frame clones only, not all of them. Of approximately 480,000 clones detected, roughly 89% appear once; the ten largest clones hold roughly 12%. Regarding treatment: roughly 20 received Ad26.COV2.S at low or high dose, single or two shots; several received placebo; per-sample allocation not given. Day 63 after the first vaccine or placebo injection was the time point for sampling. The specimen comprised peripheral blood, sampled in a trial of Ad26.COV2.S vaccine versus placebo. The receptors derive from a person between 18 and 65 years old who received the Ad26.COV2.S COVID-19 vaccine or a placebo.

The chain employs TRBV4-2 and TRBJ2-1; no definite D call. The V gene lost 1 base and the J gene lost 3 bases, with 7 bases spanning the gap. Germline CDR1 LGHNA, CDR2 YNFKEQ. The CDR3 loop spans 14 amino acids. The CDR3 coding sequence is TGTGCCAGCAGCCAAGGCCTAAGCTACAATGAGCAGTTCTTC. As protein: CASSQGLSYNEQFF.

The chain couples TRBV5-1 to TRBJ2-1; 11 bases match TRBD2. Germline loops: CDR1 SGHRS, CDR2 YFSETQ. The ends lost 0 bases at V and 4 bases at J; junction bases unmatched: 12. This CDR3 has 19 residues. CDR3 bases: TGCGCCAGCAGCTTGGCCTCGACTAGCGGGACCCTGGGTTACAATGAGCAGTTCTTC. This translates into CASSLASTSGTLGYNEQFF. The full variable domain, its missing parts supplied by reference TRBV5-1 and TRBJ2-1, is KAGVTQTPRYLIKTRGQQVTLSCSPISGHRSVSWYQQTPGQGLQFLFEYFSETQRNKGNFPGRFSGRQFSNSRSEMNVSTLELGDSALYLCASSLASTSGTLGYNEQFFGPGTRLTVL.

CDR3 sequence: CASSPGDGRYEQYF. In DNA, the CDR3 is TGTGCCAGCTCCCCTGGGGACGGACGCTACGAGCAGTACTTC. The chain recombines TRBV28 with TRBJ2-7; D is possibly TRBD1 or TRBD2 (5 bases each). Germline CDR1 and CDR2: MDHEN and SYDVKM. The CDR3 is 14 residues long. V gave up 8 bases and J gave up 3 bases, with 17 bases separating them.

DNA for the CDR3: TGTGCCAGCAGCTTGATCCCCGGAAACACCATATATTTT. This gives the protein CASSLIPGNTIYF. V is TRBV7-2 and J is TRBJ1-3; D not resolved. The CDR3 is 13 residues long. The V end lost 3 bases, the J end lost 4 bases, and 7 bases lay between the germline ends. Germline loops: CDR1 SGHTA, CDR2 FQGNSA. Full variable domain (missing parts from reference TRBV7-2 and TRBJ1-3): GAGVSQSPSNKVTEKGKDVELRCDPISGHTALYWYRQSLGQGLEFLIYFQGNSAPDKSGLPSDRFSAERTGGSVSTLTIQRTQQEDSAVYLCASSLIPGNTIYFGEGSWLTVV.

V gene TRBV7-9 combines with J gene TRBJ2-3, with D tentatively TRBD1 (6 bases). The length of the CDR3 is 17 residues. V lost 1 base and J 4 bases, leaving 18 bases between the germline ends. The germline CDR1 and CDR2 sequences are SEHNR and FQNEAQ (reference sequence). CDR3 amino acids: CASSLGQAAVGADTQYF. The CDR3 DNA follows: TGTGCCAGCAGCTTAGGACAGGCGGCTGTGGGGGCAGATACGCAGTATTTT.

The chain couples TRBV14 to TRBJ2-3; possible D gene TRBD2, 6 bases. Between the trimmed V and J ends, which lost 3 bases and 5 bases, there was a span of 18 bases. CDR3 size: 16 residues. CDR1 and CDR2 from the germline V gene are SGHDN and FVKESK. CDR3 coding DNA: TGTGCCAGCAGCCACGCAACCGGGACTTTTTTAGATACGCAGTATTTT. This translates into CASSHATGTFLDTQYF.

As regards this clone: This CDR3 is also generated by other DNA sequences in the sample. The chain is built from TRBV3-1 (or the pseudogene TRBV3-2) and TRBJ1-1; no clear D gene. This CDR3 region has 14 residues. Per the germline V gene, CDR1 is LGHDT and CDR2 is YNNKEL (reference sequence). V shed 1 base and J shed 1 base, with 7 bases lying between them. The CDR3 nucleotides are TGTGCCAGCAGCCAAGTGGGAGAGAACACTGAAGCTTTCTTT. Encoded protein: CASSQVGENTEAFF.

The CDR3 DNA sequence: TGTGCCAGCAGTTTGTTAAGTCATCGGGGGAAGGACGAGCAGTACTTC. Its protein is CASSLLSHRGKDEQYF. V and J are TRBV28 and TRBJ2-7, with D maybe TRBD2 (6 bases). Trimming took off 3 bases at V and 5 bases at J, with 20 bases between the two ends. Germline CDR1 MDHEN, CDR2 SYDVKM. This CDR3 has 16 amino acids.

The chain is built from TRBV4-2 and TRBJ2-7; unclear D gene. Trimming cost V 4 bases and J 4 bases, with 8 bases left between them. The length of the CDR3 is 12 residues. Germline CDR1 LGHNA, CDR2 YNFKEQ. The CDR3 spells CASSPDSYEQYF. The CDR3 DNA is TGTGCCAGCAGCCCAGATAGTTACGAGCAGTACTTC.

Here the CDR3 DNA reads TGTGCCAGCTCACCCAAAATAGCGGGAGCAGGCAATGAGCAGTTCTTC. It codes for CASSPKIAGAGNEQFF. This chain links TRBV18 with TRBJ2-1; 9 nucleotides line up with TRBD2. The CDR3 totals 16 residues. The V and J ends lost 3 bases and 6 bases, in that order; junction bases with no gene match: 9. Germline CDR1 KGHSH, CDR2 LQKENI.

This chain uses TRBV30 with TRBJ2-7, with 7 positions matching TRBD2. V lost 0 bases to trimming and J lost 6 bases; unmatched junction nucleotides: 5. There are 13 residues in the CDR3. The germline V gene has CDR1 GTSNPN and CDR2 SVGIG (reference sequence). The CDR3 region has the DNA TGTGCCTGGAGTGTAGCGGGACTGCGCGAGCAGTACTTC. This sequence encodes CAWSVAGLREQYF.

The rearrangement joins TRBV7-6 to TRBJ2-1; possible D gene TRBD2, 5 bases. Trimming removed 7 bases from V and 0 bases from J, with 19 bases in between. Germline V gives CDR1 SGHVS, CDR2 FNYEAQ. The CDR3 runs to 17 residues. In DNA form, the CDR3 reads TGTGCCAGCACCTCGGGATGGCGGCGGAACTCCTACAATGAGCAGTTCTTC. Protein sequence: CASTSGWRRNSYNEQFF. The full variable domain, in which reference TRBV7-6 and TRBJ2-1 provide the parts outside the CDR3, is GAGVSQSPRYKVTKRGQDVALRCDPISGHVSLYWYRQALGQGPEFLTYFNYEAQQDKSGLPNDRFSAERPEGSISTLTIQRTEQRDSAMYRCASTSGWRRNSYNEQFFGPGTRLTVL.

The chain has TRBV2 and TRBJ2-7; TRBD1 might be the D (7 bases). The ends were cut back, 6 bases at V and 1 base at J, with 13 bases in the middle. The germline CDR1 and CDR2 sequences are SNHLY and FYNNEI. The CDR3 spans 14 residues. CDR3 sequence: CASRAQGGSYEQYF. CDR3 bases: TGTGCCAGCAGGGCCCAGGGGGGATCCTACGAGCAGTACTTC.

This clone was counted a few times. The chain links TRBV5-6 to TRBJ2-3; TRBD2 matches at 11 bases. Germline V gene sequence: CDR1 SGHDT, CDR2 YYEEEE. This CDR3 comprises 17 residues. The V gene end was trimmed by 4 bases and the J gene end by 7 bases; junction bases not matched to a gene: 14. CDR3 residues: CASSAVFLAGGGNTQYF. In DNA form, the CDR3 reads TGTGCCAGCAGCGCGGTTTTCCTAGCGGGAGGTGGCAATACGCAGTATTTT.

The chain couples TRBV7-8 to TRBJ1-4, with D perhaps matching TRBD1 (5 bases). CDR1 is SGHVS and CDR2 is FQNEAQ in the germline V gene. V gave up 5 bases and J gave up 7 bases, with 14 bases separating them. CDR3 length: 14 amino acids. The CDR3 region has the DNA TGTGCCAGCAGCCGAGGGGCCTGGGGTGAAAAACTGTTTTTT. Protein: CASSRGAWGEKLFF.